This T cell receptor (beta chain) was recovered during a study of CD8 T cells in ankylosing spondylitis. Findings and caveats of the study: Disease-linked clones proved CD8+ and comparatively uncommon in peripheral blood.

To note about this clonotype: Its cognate antigen is unknown.

The TCR beta libraries were generated through quantitative 5'-RACE incorporating molecular barcodes. TCRdb re-called the 5' RACE reads through MiXCR, storing one row per CDR3 protein. This table holds just over 300,000 distinct CDR3 sequences, 20% found once. This clonotype was sampled from a female donor with ankylosing spondylitis or in good health (not recorded which). The sample consisted of blood, either unsorted or a sorted T cell fraction (not recorded which).

CDR3 bases: TGTGCCAGCAGCCAAGGACTTGCGGACGTGAACACTGAAGCTTTCTTT. Translation gives CASSQGLADVNTEAFF. The chain uses TRBV4-2 and TRBJ1-1; D not certain. Trimming took 1 base from V and 0 from J, leaving 12 bases between them. Looked up from germline, CDR1 is LGHNA and CDR2 is YNFKEQ. The length of the CDR3 is 16 residues.